This note documents a single T cell receptor beta chain sequence. The target antigen is unknown. The PCR was carried out with 60 Vbeta primers and 13 Jbeta primers. Produced via immunoSEQ multiplex PCR; TCRdb's table is partial and in-frame only. This sample has over 150,000 clones, with about 73% found just once. The data originate from a study of cytomegalovirus exposure and HLA in healthy donors. Study observations and caveats: Analysis was carried out at a later point, and it linked a missense DCLRE1C variant to TCR beta V- and J-gene trimming. In a later analysis, TCR association rates varied by HLA locus: DRB1 most, HLA-C fewest.

The CDR3 totals 16 residues. Germline values: CDR1 MGHRA, CDR2 YSYEKL. V gave up 0 bases and J gave up 3 bases, with 12 bases separating them. The sequencing input was PBMCs. This receptor was taken from a woman between 50 and 59 years old in good health and CMV-seropositive. The rearrangement joins TRBV4-1 to TRBJ1-5; D is uncertain. The CDR3 region has the DNA TGCGCCAGCAGCCAAGAGCCGACCGCGGACAATCAGCCCCAGCATTTT. Protein sequence: CASSQEPTADNQPQHF.